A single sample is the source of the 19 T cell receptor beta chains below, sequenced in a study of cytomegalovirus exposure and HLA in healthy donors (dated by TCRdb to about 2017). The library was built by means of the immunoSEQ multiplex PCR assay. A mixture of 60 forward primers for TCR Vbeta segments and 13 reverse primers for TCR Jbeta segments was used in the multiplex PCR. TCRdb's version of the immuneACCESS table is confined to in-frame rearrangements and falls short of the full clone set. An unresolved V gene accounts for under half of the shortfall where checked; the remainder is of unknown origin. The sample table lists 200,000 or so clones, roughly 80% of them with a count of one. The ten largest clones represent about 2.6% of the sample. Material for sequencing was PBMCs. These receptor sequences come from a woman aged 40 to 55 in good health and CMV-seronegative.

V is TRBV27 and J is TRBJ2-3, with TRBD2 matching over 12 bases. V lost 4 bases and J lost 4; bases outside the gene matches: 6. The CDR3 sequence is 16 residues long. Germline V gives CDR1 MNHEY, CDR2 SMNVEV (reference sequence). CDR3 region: CASSYRTSGNSDTQYF. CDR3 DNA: TGTGCCAGCAGTTACCGGACTAGCGGGAATTCAGATACGCAGTATTTT.

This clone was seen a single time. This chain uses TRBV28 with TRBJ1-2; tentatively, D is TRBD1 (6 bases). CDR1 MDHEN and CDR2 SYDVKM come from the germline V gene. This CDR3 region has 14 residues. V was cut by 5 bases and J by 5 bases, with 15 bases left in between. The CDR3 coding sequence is TGTGCCAGCAGTCTCACAGGGACCCCTTATGGCTACACCTTC. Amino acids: CASSLTGTPYGYTF.

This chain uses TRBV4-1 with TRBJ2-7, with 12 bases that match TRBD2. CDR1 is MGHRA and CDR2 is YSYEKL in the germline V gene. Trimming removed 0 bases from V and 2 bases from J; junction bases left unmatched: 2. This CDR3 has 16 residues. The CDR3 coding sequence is TGCGCCAGCAGCCAAGATACTAGCGGGAGGCCCTACGAGCAGTACTTC. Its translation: CASSQDTSGRPYEQYF.

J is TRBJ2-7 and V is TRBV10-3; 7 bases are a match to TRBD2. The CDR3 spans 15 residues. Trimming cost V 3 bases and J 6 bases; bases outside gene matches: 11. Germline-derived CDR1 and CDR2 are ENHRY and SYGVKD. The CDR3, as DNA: TGTGCCATCAGTGACCCGTTGAGGGAGGGCCGCGAGCAGTACTTC. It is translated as CAISDPLREGREQYF.

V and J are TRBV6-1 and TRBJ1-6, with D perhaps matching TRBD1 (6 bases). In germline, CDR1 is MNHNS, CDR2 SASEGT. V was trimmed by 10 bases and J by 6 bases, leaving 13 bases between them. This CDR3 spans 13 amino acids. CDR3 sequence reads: CATLRDINSPLHF. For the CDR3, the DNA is TGTGCCACCCTCCGGGACATTAATTCACCCCTCCACTTT.

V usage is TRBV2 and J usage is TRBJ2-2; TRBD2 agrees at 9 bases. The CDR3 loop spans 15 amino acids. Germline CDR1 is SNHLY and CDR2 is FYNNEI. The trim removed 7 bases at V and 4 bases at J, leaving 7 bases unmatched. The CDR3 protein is CASKTGAGGTGELFF. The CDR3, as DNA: TGTGCCAGCAAAACGGGAGCGGGAGGCACCGGGGAGCTGTTTTTT.

CDR3 sequence: CAWSPPDGGLGQPQHF. Here the CDR3 DNA reads TGTGCCTGGAGTCCTCCCGACGGGGGGCTGGGGCAGCCCCAGCATTTT. V usage is TRBV30 and J usage is TRBJ1-5; D might be TRBD1 (6 bases). V shed 2 bases and J shed 7 bases, with 21 bases lying between them. The V gene's germline CDR1 is GTSNPN and CDR2 SVGIG (reference sequence). The CDR3 is 16 amino acids. Complete variable domain (other parts from reference TRBV30 and TRBJ1-5): SQTIHQWPATLVQPVGSPLSLECTVEGTSNPNLYWYRQAAGRGLQLLFYSVGIGQISSEVPQNLSASRPQDRQFILSSKKLLLSDSGFYLCAWSPPDGGLGQPQHFGDGTRLSIL.

The CDR3 bases are TGTGCCAGCATCCAGGGGTCGTATCGAAAACTGTTTTTT. Translating gives CASIQGSYRKLFF. The chain recombines TRBV2 with TRBJ1-4; tentatively, D is TRBD1 (6 bases). The germline gives CDR1 SNHLY, CDR2 FYNNEI. The CDR3 is 13 amino acids. V was cut by 7 bases and J by 10 bases, with 16 bases left in between.

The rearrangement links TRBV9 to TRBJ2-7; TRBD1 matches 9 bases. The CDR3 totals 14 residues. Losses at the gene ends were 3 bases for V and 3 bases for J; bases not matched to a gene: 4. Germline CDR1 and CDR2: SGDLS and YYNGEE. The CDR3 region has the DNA TGTGCCAGCAGCGCAGGGACAGGGTACTACGAGCAGTACTTC. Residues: CASSAGTGYYEQYF.

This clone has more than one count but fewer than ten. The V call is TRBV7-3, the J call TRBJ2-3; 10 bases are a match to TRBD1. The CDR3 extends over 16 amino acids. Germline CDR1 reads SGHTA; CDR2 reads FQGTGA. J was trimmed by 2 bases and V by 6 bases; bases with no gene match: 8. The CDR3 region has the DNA TGTGCCAGCAGTCTGCTGGGGACAGGGGACACAGATACGCAGTATTTT. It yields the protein CASSLLGTGDTDTQYF.

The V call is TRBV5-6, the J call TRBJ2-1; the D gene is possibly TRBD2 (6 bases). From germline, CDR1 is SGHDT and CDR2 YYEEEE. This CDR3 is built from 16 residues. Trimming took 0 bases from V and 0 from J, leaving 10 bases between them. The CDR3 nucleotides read TGTGCCAGCAGCTTGGTACTCGGGAGCTCCTACAATGAGCAGTTCTTC. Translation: CASSLVLGSSYNEQFF.

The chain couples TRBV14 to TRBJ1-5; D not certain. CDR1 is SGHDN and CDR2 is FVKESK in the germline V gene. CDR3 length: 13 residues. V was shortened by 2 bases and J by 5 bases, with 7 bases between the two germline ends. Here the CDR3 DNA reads TGTGCCAGCAGCCAACAGGTCCATCAGCCCCAGCATTTT. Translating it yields CASSQQVHQPQHF.

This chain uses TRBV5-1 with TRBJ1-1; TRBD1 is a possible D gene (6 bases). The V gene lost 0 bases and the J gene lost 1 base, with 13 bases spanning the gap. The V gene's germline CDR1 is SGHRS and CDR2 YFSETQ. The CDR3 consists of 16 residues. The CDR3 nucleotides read TGCGCCAGCAGCTTGGTCCCCGGGACATCGAACACTGAAGCTTTCTTT. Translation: CASSLVPGTSNTEAFF.

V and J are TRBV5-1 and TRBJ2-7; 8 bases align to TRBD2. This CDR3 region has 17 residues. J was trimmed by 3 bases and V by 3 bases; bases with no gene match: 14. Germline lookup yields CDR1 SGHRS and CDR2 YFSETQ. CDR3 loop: CASSYLPVDAGGYEQYF. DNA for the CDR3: TGCGCCAGCAGCTACCTTCCAGTCGACGCGGGAGGCTACGAGCAGTACTTC.

The CDR3 spells CASSPRGLQETQYF. CDR3 nucleotides: TGTGCCAGCTCCCCTAGGGGCCTCCAAGAGACCCAGTACTTC. J is TRBJ2-5 and V is TRBV9; D possibly corresponds to TRBD1 (5 bases). Germline CDR1 SGDLS, CDR2 YYNGEE. The CDR3 sequence is 14 residues long. Trimming removed 7 bases from V and 1 base from J, with 14 bases in between. Supplemented by reference TRBV9 and TRBJ2-5, the full variable domain reads DSGVTQTPKHLITATGQRVTLRCSPRSGDLSVYWYQQSLDQGLQFLIQYYNGEERAKGNILERFSAQQFPDLHSELNLSSLELGDSALYFCASSPRGLQETQYFGPGTRLLVL.

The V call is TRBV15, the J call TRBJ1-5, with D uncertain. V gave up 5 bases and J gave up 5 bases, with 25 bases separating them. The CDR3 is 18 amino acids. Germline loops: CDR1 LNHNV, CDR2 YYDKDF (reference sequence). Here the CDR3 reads CATSSSGLVRDRDQPQHF. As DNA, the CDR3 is TGTGCCACCAGCTCTTCCGGACTGGTGCGTGACCGCGATCAGCCCCAGCATTTT.

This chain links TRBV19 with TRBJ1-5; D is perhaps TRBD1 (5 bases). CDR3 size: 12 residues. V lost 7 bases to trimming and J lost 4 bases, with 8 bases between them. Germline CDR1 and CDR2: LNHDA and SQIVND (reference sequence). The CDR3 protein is CASTAGNQPQHF. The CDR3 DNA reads TGTGCCAGTACCGCAGGGAATCAGCCCCAGCATTTT.

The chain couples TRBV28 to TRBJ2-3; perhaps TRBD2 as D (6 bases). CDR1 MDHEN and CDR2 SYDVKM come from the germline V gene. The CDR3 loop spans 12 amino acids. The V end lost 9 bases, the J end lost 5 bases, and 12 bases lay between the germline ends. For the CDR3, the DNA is TGTGCCAGTCGAGGAGGGATAGATACGCAGTATTTT. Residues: CASRGGIDTQYF. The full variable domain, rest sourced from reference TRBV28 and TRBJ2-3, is DVKVTQSSRYLVKRTGEKVFLECVQDMDHENMFWYRQDPGLGLRLIYFSYDVKMKEKGDIPEGYSVSREKKERFSLILESASTNQTSMYLCASRGGIDTQYFGPGTRLTVL.

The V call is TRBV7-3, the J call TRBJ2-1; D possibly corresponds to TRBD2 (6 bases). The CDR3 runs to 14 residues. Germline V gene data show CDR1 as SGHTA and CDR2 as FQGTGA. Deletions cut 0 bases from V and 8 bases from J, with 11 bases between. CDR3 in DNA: TGTGCCAGCAGCTTAACGGGAAGGGAGGATGAGCAGTTCTTC. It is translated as CASSLTGREDEQFF.